Listed here is a single T cell receptor (beta chain). V shed 2 bases and J shed 1 base, with 9 bases lying between them. This CDR3 is 14 amino acids long. Germline CDR1 is MNHNY and CDR2 is SVGAGI (reference sequence). The data were obtained in a study of blood T cell repertoires in COVID-19. Study at large: Spain, Italy and the United States supplied samples that represented acute and convalescent COVID-19.

Followed longitudinally, the Seattle patients had been enrolled during active infection. In the authors' methods: Reference gene primer amplification gave estimated nucleated cell counts. Measured with immunoSEQ multiplex PCR; TCRdb has only the in-frame clones, and not every one. V and J calls plus clone size are reproduced from that table; the DNA served to infer D and trimming. Here the sample spans about 150,000 clones, about four fifths being singletons. This clonotype was sampled from a woman of 80 years or more with COVID-19, enrolled during active disease. Sequenced material: peripheral blood. The chain recombines TRBV6-6 with TRBJ2-7, with D perhaps matching TRBD1 (6 bases). CDR3 sequence: CASSYPGQSYEQYF. CDR3 nucleotides: TGTGCCAGCAGTTACCCCGGACAGTCCTACGAGCAGTACTTC.